This TCR beta chain was sequenced for a study of OX40 agonist ivuxolimab in advanced cancers. Study in general: Patients in dose escalation had liver, melanoma, kidney or head and neck cancers. Having had anti-PD-1, anti-PD-L1 or anti-CTLA-4 therapy before was allowed, and around 39% had some. Study-wide findings and caveats: Undetermined was the antigen specificity of the expanded peripheral T cells.

Germline V gives CDR1 SGHDN, CDR2 FVKESK. This CDR3 comprises 13 residues. Between the trimmed V and J ends, which lost 4 bases and 10 bases, there was a span of 17 bases. Excluded were patients having autoimmune disease history or systemic immunosuppression. TCRdb's table, derived via immunoSEQ multiplex PCR, lists solely in-frame clones and lacks some. Here the sample spans roughly 59,000 clones, under 90% being singletons. This clone showed up just a few times. Its antigen is currently unknown. Sequenced here: CD4+ or CD8+ T cells sorted from blood, sampled in a trial of the OX40 agonist ivuxolimab. The chain is built from TRBV14 and TRBJ2-7; the D call may be TRBD1 or TRBD2 (6 bases each). This sequence originates from an adult with an advanced solid tumor such as melanoma, head and neck, liver or kidney cancer. This CDR3 reads CASSPHGGVIQYF. DNA for the CDR3: TGTGCCAGCAGCCCACACGGGGGCGTGATTCAGTACTTC.